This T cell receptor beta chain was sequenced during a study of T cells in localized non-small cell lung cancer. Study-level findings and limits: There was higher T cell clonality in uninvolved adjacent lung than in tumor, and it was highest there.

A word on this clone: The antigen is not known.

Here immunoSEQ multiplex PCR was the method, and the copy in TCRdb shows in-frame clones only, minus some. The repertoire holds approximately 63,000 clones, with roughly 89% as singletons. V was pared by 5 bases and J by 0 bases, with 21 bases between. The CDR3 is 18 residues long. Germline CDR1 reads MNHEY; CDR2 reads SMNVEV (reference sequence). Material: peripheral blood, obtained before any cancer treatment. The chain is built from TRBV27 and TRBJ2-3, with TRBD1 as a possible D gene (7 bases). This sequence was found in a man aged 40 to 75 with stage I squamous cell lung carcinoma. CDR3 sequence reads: CASSPIPGRGASTDTQYF. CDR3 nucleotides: TGTGCCAGCAGTCCTATCCCAGGCAGGGGGGCTAGCACAGATACGCAGTATTTT.